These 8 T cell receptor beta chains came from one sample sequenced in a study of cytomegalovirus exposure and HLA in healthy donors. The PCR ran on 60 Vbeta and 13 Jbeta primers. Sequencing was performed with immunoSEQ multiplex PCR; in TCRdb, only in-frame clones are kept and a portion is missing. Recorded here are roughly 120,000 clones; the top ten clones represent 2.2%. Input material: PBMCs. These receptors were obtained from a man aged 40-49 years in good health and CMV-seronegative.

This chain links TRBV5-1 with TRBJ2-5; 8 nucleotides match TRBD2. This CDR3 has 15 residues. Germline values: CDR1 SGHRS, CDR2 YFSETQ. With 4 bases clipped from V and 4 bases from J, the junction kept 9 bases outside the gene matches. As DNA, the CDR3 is TGCGCCAGCAGCCTGCCCTATGCGGGAGGAGAGACCCAGTACTTC. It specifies CASSLPYAGGETQYF. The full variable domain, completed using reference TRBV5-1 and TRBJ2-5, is KAGVTQTPRYLIKTRGQQVTLSCSPISGHRSVSWYQQTPGQGLQFLFEYFSETQRNKGNFPGRFSGRQFSNSRSEMNVSTLELGDSALYLCASSLPYAGGETQYFGPGTRLLVL.

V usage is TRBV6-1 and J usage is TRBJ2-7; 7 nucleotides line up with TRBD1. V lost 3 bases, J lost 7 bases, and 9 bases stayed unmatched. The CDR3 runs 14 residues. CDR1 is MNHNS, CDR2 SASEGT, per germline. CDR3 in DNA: TGTGCCAGCAGTGACACGACACAGGGGCTGGAGCAGTACTTC. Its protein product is CASSDTTQGLEQYF.

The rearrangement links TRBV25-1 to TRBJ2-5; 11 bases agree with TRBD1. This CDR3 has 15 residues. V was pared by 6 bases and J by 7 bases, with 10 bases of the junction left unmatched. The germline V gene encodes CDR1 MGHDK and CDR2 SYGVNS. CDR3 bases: TGTGCCAGCAGGTCCGGGACAGGGGGTGCCGGGACCCAGTACTTC. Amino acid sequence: CASRSGTGGAGTQYF.

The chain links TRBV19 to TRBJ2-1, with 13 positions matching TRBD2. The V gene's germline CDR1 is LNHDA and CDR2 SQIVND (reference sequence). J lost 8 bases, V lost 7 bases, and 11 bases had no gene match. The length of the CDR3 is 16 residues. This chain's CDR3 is CASTLGGLAGRDEQFF. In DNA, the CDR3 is TGTGCCAGTACCCTAGGGGGACTAGCGGGAAGGGATGAGCAGTTCTTC.

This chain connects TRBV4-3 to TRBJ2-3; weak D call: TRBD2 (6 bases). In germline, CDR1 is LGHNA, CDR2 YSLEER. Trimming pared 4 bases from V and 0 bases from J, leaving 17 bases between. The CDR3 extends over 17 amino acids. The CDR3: CASSPALTGVSTDTQYF. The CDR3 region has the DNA TGCGCCAGCAGCCCTGCCTTGACGGGAGTGAGCACAGATACGCAGTATTTT.

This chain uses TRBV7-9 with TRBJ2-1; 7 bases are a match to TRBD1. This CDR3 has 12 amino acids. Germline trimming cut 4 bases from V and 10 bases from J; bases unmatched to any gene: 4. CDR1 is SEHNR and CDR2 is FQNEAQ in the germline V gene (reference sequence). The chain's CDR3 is CASSYRGKEQFF. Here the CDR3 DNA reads TGTGCCAGCAGCTACAGGGGAAAAGAGCAGTTCTTC.

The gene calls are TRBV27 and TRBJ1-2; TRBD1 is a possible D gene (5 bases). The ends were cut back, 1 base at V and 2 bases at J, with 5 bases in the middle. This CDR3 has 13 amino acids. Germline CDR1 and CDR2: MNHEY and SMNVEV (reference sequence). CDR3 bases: TGTGCCAGCAGTTTATACAGGAACTATGGCTACACCTTC. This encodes CASSLYRNYGYTF.

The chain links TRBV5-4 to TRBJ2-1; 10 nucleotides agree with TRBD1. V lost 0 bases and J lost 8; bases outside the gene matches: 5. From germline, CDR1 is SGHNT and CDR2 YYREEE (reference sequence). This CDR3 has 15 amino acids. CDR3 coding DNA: TGTGCCAGCAGCTTGGAGGGACAGGGGACCTATGAGCAGTTCTTC. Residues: CASSLEGQGTYEQFF.